These 27 T cell receptor beta chains originate from one sample sequenced in a study of blood T cells in healthy people across ages. The authors ran a second PCR of about 6 to 11 cycles using a sample-barcoded 5' primer and a J-beta primer mix. TCRdb re-called the 5' RACE reads with MiXCR, one entry per CDR3 protein. The sample lists 850,000 or so distinct CDR3 sequences; about 30% were seen once. The specimen was blood. These receptors were collected from a woman older than 75 in good health.

Ten or more counts support this clonotype. The chain has TRBV20-1 and TRBJ2-5; TRBD1 aligns across 9 bases. The CDR3 sequence is 13 residues long. Germline loops: CDR1 DFQATT, CDR2 SNEGSKA (reference sequence). V shed 5 bases, J shed 7 bases, and the junction held 8 bases outside the gene matches. The DNA for the CDR3 is TGCAGTGCTCCGGGGACAGGGACCGGGACCCAGTACTTC. It encodes CSAPGTGTGTQYF.

This clonotype was observed at least ten times. This rearrangement joins TRBV20-1 to TRBJ1-2; D is perhaps TRBD1 (5 bases). The germline CDR1 and CDR2 sequences are DFQATT and SNEGSKA (reference sequence). This CDR3 region has 13 residues. V was pared by 6 bases and J by 8 bases, with 19 bases between. The CDR3 coding sequence is TGCAGTGCCGAGGCTGGGGGGGGAAGGGGCTACACCTTC. Protein sequence: CSAEAGGGRGYTF.

This clonotype has a handful of counts. The chain employs TRBV6-2 or TRBV6-3 and TRBJ2-5, with D maybe TRBD1 (5 bases). Trimming pared 7 bases from V and 5 bases from J, leaving 20 bases between. CDR3 size: 15 residues. Germline V gene data show CDR1 as MNHEY and CDR2 as SVGEGT. CDR3 nucleotides: TGTGCCAGCACCAACCTTCCAGGGCCGTGGGAGACCCAGTACTTC. Protein sequence: CASTNLPGPWETQYF.

The sample holds many counts of this clonotype. The genes are TRBV20-1 and TRBJ2-5; the D gene is possibly TRBD2 (6 bases). This CDR3 spans 15 amino acids. V lost 1 base and J lost 2, with 14 bases in between. Germline loops: CDR1 DFQATT, CDR2 SNEGSKA (reference sequence). The DNA for the CDR3 is TGCAGTGCTAGAGTCGGGACTGCCTTACAAGAGACCCAGTACTTC. This sequence encodes CSARVGTALQETQYF.

Ten or more counts support this clonotype. The chain carries TRBV11-3 and TRBJ2-6, with 7 bases identical to TRBD1. The CDR3 covers 17 residues. Trimming removed 3 bases from V and 0 bases from J; junction bases left unmatched: 5. CDR1 and CDR2 from the germline V gene are SGHNT and YENEEA. The chain's CDR3 is CASSLGQLFSGANVLTF. The CDR3 coding sequence is TGTGCCAGCAGCTTGGGACAGTTATTCTCTGGGGCCAACGTCCTGACTTTC.

A remark on this clonotype: A read error may be the cause here, since a much bigger clone is one base away. The CDR3 does not end in the conserved phenylalanine or tryptophan, so this is likely a read error. As DNA, the CDR3 is TGTGCCAGCAGCGGAAGGGCAGGGACCAATTCACCCCTCCACTGT. Amino acids: CASSGRAGTNSPLHC. The J gene is TRBJ1-6, the V gene TRBV7-6; possible D gene TRBD1, 5 bases. This CDR3 is 15 amino acids long. CDR1 and CDR2 from the germline V gene are SGHVS and FNYEAQ. V was shortened by 5 bases and J by 7 bases, with 15 bases between the two germline ends.

About this clonotype: This sequence may be a read error, since a much larger clone differs from it by one base. The chain employs TRBV18 and TRBJ2-5, with D perhaps matching TRBD1 (5 bases). The V gene's germline CDR1 is KGHSH and CDR2 LQKENI. This CDR3 spans 14 amino acids. Trimming left V 3 bases short and J 11 bases short, with 19 bases between. The CDR3 nucleotides are TGTGCCAGCTCACCTTTCCAGGGTGAGAATGAGCAGTACTTC. Protein sequence: CASSPFQGENEQYF.

This clonotype appeared a few times. V gene TRBV25-1 combines with J gene TRBJ1-5; D unclear. V shed 0 bases and J shed 9 bases, with 12 bases lying between them. CDR3 length: 14 amino acids. Germline V gives CDR1 MGHDK, CDR2 SYGVNS. CDR3 in DNA: TGTGCCAGCAGTGAATACGGGGATTTCGGGCCCCAGCATTTT. Its translation: CASSEYGDFGPQHF.

This clonotype was recorded a few times. The CDR3, as DNA: TGTGCCAGCAGTGCGGACAGGCCCTATGGCTACACCTTC. It translates to CASSADRPYGYTF. This chain uses TRBV2 with TRBJ1-2; 7 bases agree with TRBD1. V dropped 4 bases and J dropped 4; count of bases not matched to a gene: 3. The CDR3 contains 13 residues. Germline values: CDR1 SNHLY, CDR2 FYNNEI.

The rearrangement uses TRBV4-1 and TRBJ1-2; the D gene is possibly TRBD1 (6 bases). Germline V gene sequence: CDR1 MGHRA, CDR2 YSYEKL. The CDR3 has 13 amino acids. The V end was cut by 1 base, the J end by 7 bases, with 10 bases between. The chain's CDR3 is CASSQVVDSGYTF. DNA of the CDR3: TGCGCCAGCAGCCAAGTTGTGGACAGTGGCTACACCTTC.

The chain is built from TRBV4-1 and TRBJ2-5; TRBD1 is a possible D gene (6 bases). CDR1 MGHRA and CDR2 YSYEKL come from the germline V gene. The CDR3 contains 14 residues. Between the trimmed V and J ends, which lost 4 bases and 1 base, there was a span of 10 bases. CDR3 residues: CASSRGTFQETQYF. CDR3 in DNA: TGCGCCAGCAGCCGGGGGACATTCCAAGAGACCCAGTACTTC.

There are a few counts of this clonotype. This chain joins TRBV15 and TRBJ1-3; D is unresolved. CDR1 and CDR2 from the germline V gene are LNHNV and YYDKDF (reference sequence). Trimming took off 3 bases at V and 4 bases at J, with 13 bases between the two ends. This CDR3 comprises 15 residues. Written as DNA, the CDR3 is TGTGCCACCAGCAGCCACCAAAAAATCGGAAACACCATATATTTT. Translating gives CATSSHQKIGNTIYF. Complete variable domain (other parts from reference TRBV15 and TRBJ1-3): DAMVIQNPRYQVTQFGKPVTLSCSQTLNHNVMYWYQQKSSQAPKLLFHYYDKDFNNEADTPDNFQSRRPNTSFCFLDIRSPGLGDTAMYLCATSSHQKIGNTIYFGEGSWLTVV.

Ten or more counts support this clonotype. V and J are TRBV2 and TRBJ1-2; possibly TRBD1 for D (5 bases). The V gene's germline CDR1 is SNHLY and CDR2 FYNNEI. The CDR3 runs to 13 residues. Trimming took off 6 bases at V and 1 base at J, with 9 bases between the two ends. CDR3 sequence (DNA): TGTGCCAGCAGCACGGGACTTAACTATGGCTACACCTTC. This gives the protein CASSTGLNYGYTF.

This clonotype was seen more than once but under ten times. This chain connects TRBV10-3 to TRBJ1-1; D is undetermined. Germline V CDR1 and CDR2: ENHRY, SYGVKD. This CDR3 has 13 residues. Trimming removed 2 bases at V and 1 base at J, with 5 bases between. CDR3 sequence (DNA): TGTGCCATCAGTGAGAAGGAGAACACTGAAGCTTTCTTT. Translation gives CAISEKENTEAFF.

This clonotype was counted only a few times. The chain recombines TRBV6-5 with TRBJ1-1; the D gene is possibly TRBD1 (5 bases). The CDR3 extends over 13 amino acids. Per germline, CDR1 MNHEY and CDR2 SVGAGI. V was shortened by 6 bases and J by 1 base, with 9 bases between the two germline ends. The CDR3 sequence is CASRTTANTEAFF. CDR3 DNA sequence: TGTGCCAGCAGAACGACAGCGAACACTGAAGCTTTCTTT.

In regard to this clonotype: It may be a read error: a sequence one base away is much more abundant. The rearrangement joins TRBV3-1 to TRBJ2-5; D may be TRBD2 (6 bases). The CDR3 loop spans 12 amino acids. CDR1 is LGHDT and CDR2 is YNNKEL in the germline V gene (reference sequence). This CDR3 is CASGQGLAKEYF. The CDR3 region has the DNA TGTGCCAGCGGCCAAGGTCTAGCGAAGGAGTACTTC.

Many counts were recorded for this clonotype. The V and J genes are TRBV7-2 and TRBJ2-5, with unresolved D. The length of the CDR3 is 15 residues. The V and J ends lost 1 base and 0 bases respectively, with 9 bases between them. Germline V gene sequence: CDR1 SGHTA, CDR2 FQGNSA. The CDR3, as DNA: TGTGCCAGCAGCTTAGGCGGACGGAACCAAGAGACCCAGTACTTC. Its protein is CASSLGGRNQETQYF. Together with reference TRBV7-2 and TRBJ2-5, the CDR3 gives the full variable domain: GAGVSQSPSNKVTEKGKDVELRCDPISGHTALYWYRQSLGQGLEFLIYFQGNSAPDKSGLPSDRFSAERTGGSVSTLTIQRTQQEDSAVYLCASSLGGRNQETQYFGPGTRLLVL.

The table lists this clonotype with many counts. This chain uses TRBV27 with TRBJ2-1, with D perhaps matching TRBD2 (6 bases). V was shortened by 3 bases and J by 7 bases, with 16 bases between the two germline ends. The CDR3 contains 15 residues. The germline V gene has CDR1 MNHEY and CDR2 SMNVEV (reference sequence). Here the CDR3 reads CASSLKPGVWNEQFF. CDR3 coding DNA: TGTGCCAGCAGTTTGAAGCCGGGGGTTTGGAATGAGCAGTTCTTC.

This clonotype was detected many times. The chain combines TRBV11-2 with TRBJ2-3, with D unresolved. This CDR3 has 13 residues. Germline V gene data show CDR1 as SGHAT and CDR2 as FQNNGV. Trimming shortened V by 1 base and J by 6 bases, and 8 bases separated the two germline ends. The CDR3 loop is CASSLALVDTQYF. The CDR3 DNA reads as TGTGCCAGCAGCTTAGCTTTGGTTGATACGCAGTATTTT.

The J gene is TRBJ2-1, the V gene TRBV7-3, with D perhaps TRBD1 (5 bases). The V and J ends lost 4 bases and 9 bases respectively, with 13 bases between them. CDR3 size: 13 residues. Germline CDR1 and CDR2: SGHTA and FQGTGA. The DNA for the CDR3 is TGTGCCAGCAGCTCGGTAGGGGAAGGTGAGCAGTTCTTC. Translation gives CASSSVGEGEQFF.

This clonotype has only a few counts. CDR3 loop: CASRPLSGNINTNGYTF. DNA for the CDR3: TGTGCCAGCAGACCGCTTAGTGGCAATATAAACACAAATGGCTACACCTTC. The gene calls are TRBV5-6 and TRBJ1-2, with no clear D. V was clipped by 5 bases and J by 6 bases, with 26 bases between them. Germline V lookup: CDR1 SGHDT, CDR2 YYEEEE. The CDR3 has 17 residues. The entire variable domain, with the rest obtained from reference TRBV5-6 and TRBJ1-2, is as follows: DAGVTQSPTHLIKTRGQQVTLRCSPKSGHDTVSWYQQALGQGPQFIFQYYEEEERQRGNFPDRFSGHQFPNYSSELNVNALLLGDSALYLCASRPLSGNINTNGYTFGSGTRLTVV.

The chain uses TRBV6-5 and TRBJ1-5; no clear D. With 2 bases removed from V and 1 base from J, the gap between germline ends came to 3 bases. This CDR3 is built from 13 residues. The germline CDR1 and CDR2 sequences are MNHEY and SVGAGI. CDR3 sequence: CASSYKSNQPQHF. CDR3 sequence (DNA): TGTGCCAGCAGTTACAAGAGCAATCAGCCCCAGCATTTT.

This clonotype was recorded many times. The V call is TRBV7-2, the J call TRBJ2-6; D possibly uses TRBD1 or TRBD2 (5 bases each). V was shortened by 2 bases and J by 2 bases, with 16 bases between the two germline ends. CDR3 size: 18 residues. Germline CDR1 SGHTA, CDR2 FQGNSA. This chain's CDR3 is CASSLSMRDGAGANVLTF. CDR3 nucleotides: TGTGCCAGCAGCTTAAGTATGAGGGACGGGGCTGGGGCCAACGTCCTGACTTTC.

This clonotype appeared many times. This chain joins TRBV27 and TRBJ2-3, with TRBD2 matching 14 bases. The V gene's germline CDR1 is MNHEY and CDR2 SMNVEV (reference sequence). The CDR3 is made up of 18 amino acids. V gave up 5 bases and J gave up 3 bases; unmatched junction bases: 10. CDR3 coding DNA: TGTGCCAGCAGTCTCACCGGGACTAGCGGGGGAACAACAGATACGCAGTATTTT. Amino acids: CASSLTGTSGGTTDTQYF.

This clonotype was picked up many times. This chain connects TRBV10-2 to TRBJ1-4; TRBD1 matches at 7 bases. CDR3 length equals 15 residues. V shed 0 bases and J 7 bases; nucleotides not matched to a gene: 5. CDR1 is WSHSY, CDR2 SAAADI, per germline. The CDR3 DNA follows: TGCGCCAGCAGTGAGTCGCAGGGACAGAGTGAAAAACTGTTTTTT. This translates into CASSESQGQSEKLFF.

The chain uses TRBV6-5 and TRBJ1-2; 9 bases are a match to TRBD1. The V and J ends lost 5 bases and 4 bases, in that order; junction bases with no gene match: 8. This CDR3 region has 15 residues. Looked up from germline, CDR1 is MNHEY and CDR2 is SVGAGI. CDR3 sequence (DNA): TGTGCCAGCAGTCCCCAGGGACAGGGCTTCTATGGCTACACCTTC. Protein: CASSPQGQGFYGYTF.

This clonotype occurred many times. This rearrangement joins TRBV2 to TRBJ2-7; D might be TRBD2 (6 bases). The CDR3 is 16 residues long. CDR1 is SNHLY and CDR2 is FYNNEI in the germline V gene. The V gene lost 0 bases and the J gene lost 0 bases, with 12 bases spanning the gap. CDR3 bases: TGTGCCAGCAGTGAAGCGAAGGGGAGGAGCTCCTACGAGCAGTACTTC. Its translation is CASSEAKGRSSYEQYF.